Following are 14 T cell receptor beta chains from one sample sequenced in a study of CD8 T cells in Susac syndrome (dated by TCRdb to between 2019 and 2020). The library was prepared using the immunoSEQ multiplex PCR assay. RNA was extracted using the RNeasy kit, and roughly 0.45 to 1 microgram was reverse transcribed with random hexamers. TCRdb passed the public sequencing reads through fastp at Q25 and MiXCR, retaining productive beta sequences. CDR3 protein duplicates are merged, each entry listing the most common genes and DNA. The table for this sample lists some 130,000 distinct CDR3 sequences; under 95% of them were counted only once. The ten most abundant clones make up about 0.23% of the sample. The specimen was CD8+ T cells from PBMCs. These receptors were obtained from a human donor with multiple sclerosis.

For the CDR3, the DNA is TGTGCCAGCAGTTTATTTGACGGCAGCTCCTACGAGCAGTACTTC. This sequence encodes CASSLFDGSSYEQYF. The V gene is TRBV28, the J gene TRBJ2-7; no clear D. The germline CDR1 and CDR2 sequences are MDHEN and SYDVKM. Trimming stripped 1 base from V and 0 bases from J, with 10 bases between. CDR3 size: 15 residues.

The chain couples TRBV13 to TRBJ1-2; D uncertain. Trimming removed 0 bases from V and 4 bases from J, with 12 bases in between. This CDR3 has 15 amino acids. Per the germline V gene, CDR1 is PRHDT and CDR2 is FYEKMQ (reference sequence). CDR3 protein: CASSLGRESGYGYTF. As DNA, the CDR3 is TGTGCCAGCAGCTTAGGAAGGGAGAGTGGCTATGGCTACACCTTC.

In this sample, this clonotype turned up a few times. The chain is built from TRBV30 and TRBJ1-5; tentative D call: TRBD1 (5 bases). Looked up from germline, CDR1 is GTSNPN and CDR2 is SVGIG (reference sequence). The CDR3 extends over 14 amino acids. V lost 2 bases and J 2 bases, leaving 10 bases between the germline ends. CDR3 loop: CAWSSGRGNQPQHF. The DNA of the CDR3 is TGTGCCTGGAGTTCGGGACGGGGCAATCAGCCCCAGCATTTT.

V is TRBV2 and J is TRBJ1-5; D is uncertain. In germline, CDR1 is SNHLY, CDR2 FYNNEI. This CDR3 is 15 amino acids long. V lost 2 bases and J 0 bases, leaving 8 bases between the germline ends. The CDR3 loop reads CASSESGYSNQPQHF. The CDR3, as DNA: TGTGCCAGCAGTGAAAGTGGCTATAGCAATCAGCCCCAGCATTTT.

The chain joins TRBV29-1 to TRBJ2-2; TRBD2 matches at 9 bases. Germline loops: CDR1 SQVTM, CDR2 ANQGSEA. V trimming: 4 bases; J trimming: 1 base; junction bases outside the gene matches: 7. This CDR3 is 16 amino acids long. CDR3 sequence (DNA): TGCAGCGTTGTTAGCGGGGGACATCGGAACACCGGGGAGCTGTTTTTT. Protein: CSVVSGGHRNTGELFF.

The V gene is TRBV3-1, the J gene TRBJ2-7; D is ambiguous. Trimming removed 5 bases from V and 0 bases from J, with 11 bases in between. The CDR3 is 14 amino acids. Germline V gene data show CDR1 as LGHDT and CDR2 as YNNKEL (reference sequence). Here the CDR3 reads CASSSLGSSYEQYF. CDR3 DNA sequence: TGTGCCAGCAGCTCGCTAGGGTCCTCCTACGAGCAGTACTTC.

The chain has TRBV24-1 and TRBJ1-2, with D perhaps TRBD1 (6 bases). Per germline, CDR1 KGHDR and CDR2 SFDVKD. V was shortened by 6 bases and J by 2 bases, with 9 bases between the two germline ends. This CDR3 has 13 residues. This CDR3 is CATSQGRNYGYTF. The CDR3 nucleotides are TGTGCCACCAGTCAGGGGAGGAACTATGGCTACACCTTC.

V gene TRBV4-1 combines with J gene TRBJ1-2; weak D call: TRBD1 (6 bases). Trimming left V 4 bases short and J 0 bases short, with 9 bases between. Looked up from germline, CDR1 is MGHRA and CDR2 is YSYEKL. This CDR3 contains 14 residues. The CDR3 DNA reads TGCGCCAGCAGCCTAGGGGGACCTAACTATGGCTACACCTTC. Protein product: CASSLGGPNYGYTF.

In its sample, this clonotype was seen once. CDR3 region: CASSQGGDLFYEQYF. Written as DNA, the CDR3 is TGCGCCAGCAGCCAGGGCGGGGACCTGTTTTACGAGCAGTACTTC. The chain links TRBV4-1 to TRBJ2-7, with D perhaps TRBD2 (6 bases). The CDR3 consists of 15 residues. CDR1 and CDR2 from the germline V gene are MGHRA and YSYEKL. With 3 bases removed from V and 4 bases from J, the gap between germline ends came to 16 bases.

This clonotype showed up just once. The chain uses TRBV30 and TRBJ2-1, with a possible D match to TRBD2 (6 bases). Germline CDR1 reads GTSNPN; CDR2 reads SVGIG (reference sequence). The CDR3 extends over 12 amino acids. Trimming pared 8 bases from V and 2 bases from J, leaving 10 bases between. The CDR3 spells CAQGGTYNEQFF. In DNA form, the CDR3 reads TGTGCCCAGGGAGGAACCTACAATGAGCAGTTCTTC.

The gene calls are TRBV4-2 and TRBJ2-7; D is unresolved. This CDR3 contains 13 residues. The V and J ends lost 11 bases and 0 bases respectively, with 14 bases between them. From germline, CDR1 is LGHNA and CDR2 YNFKEQ. CDR3 amino acids: CASSDRSSYEQYF. In DNA, the CDR3 is TGTGCCTCGAGCGACCGGAGCTCCTACGAGCAGTACTTC.

About this clonotype itself: Mismatch with germline at one junction end may stem from a read error. This chain joins TRBV5-4 and TRBJ2-3; D remains unclear. The germline CDR1 and CDR2 sequences are SGHNT and YYREEE (reference sequence). The CDR3 has 15 amino acids. Written as DNA, the CDR3 is TGCGCCAGCAGCCGAGACTCCTTTAGCACAGATACGCAGTATTTT. Translated, it gives CASSRDSFSTDTQYF.

The V and J genes are TRBV13 and TRBJ2-2; D uncertain. Trimming took 4 bases from V and 3 from J, leaving 15 bases between them. The CDR3 spans 16 residues. The germline V gene encodes CDR1 PRHDT and CDR2 FYEKMQ (reference sequence). The CDR3 region has the DNA TGTGCCAGCAGCTCTCATTACTTCGACTACACCGGGGAGCTGTTTTTT. It encodes CASSSHYFDYTGELFF.

The chain has TRBV12-3 or TRBV12-4 and TRBJ2-1, with D perhaps TRBD1 (5 bases). The CDR3 consists of 14 residues. Trimming removed 5 bases at V and 5 bases at J, with 13 bases between. The CDR3 loop is CASSPNGAHNEQFF. DNA of the CDR3: TGTGCCAGCAGTCCCAATGGGGCCCACAATGAGCAGTTCTTC.